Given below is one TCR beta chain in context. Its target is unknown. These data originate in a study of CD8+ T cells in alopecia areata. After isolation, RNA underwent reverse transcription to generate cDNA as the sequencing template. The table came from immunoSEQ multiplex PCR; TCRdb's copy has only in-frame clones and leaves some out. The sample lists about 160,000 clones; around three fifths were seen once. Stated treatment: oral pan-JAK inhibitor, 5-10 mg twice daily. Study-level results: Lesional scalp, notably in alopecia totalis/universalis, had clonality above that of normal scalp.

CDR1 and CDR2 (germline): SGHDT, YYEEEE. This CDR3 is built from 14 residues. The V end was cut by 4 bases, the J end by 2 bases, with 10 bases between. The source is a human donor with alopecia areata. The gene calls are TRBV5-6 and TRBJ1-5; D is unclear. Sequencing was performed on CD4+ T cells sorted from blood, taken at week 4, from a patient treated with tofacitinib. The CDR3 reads CASSAGSGNQPQHF. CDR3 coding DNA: TGTGCCAGCAGCGCGGGCAGTGGCAATCAGCCCCAGCATTTT.